The present T cell receptor beta chain was sequenced within a study of cytomegalovirus exposure and HLA in healthy donors. General observations from the study: High sensitivity and specificity were reportedly achieved when the classifier diagnosed cytomegalovirus status. A reported reduction in N-insertions relative to the approximately 640-donor mean was seen in an Asian-associated ancestry cluster in a later analysis. Using a false discovery rate of 0.05, a later analysis showed that 16,000 or so TCR beta sequences were associated with HLA alleles.

This clone was recorded only once. Its antigen is unidentified. The study ran its PCR with 60 Vbeta and 13 Jbeta primers. Generated by immunoSEQ multiplex PCR, the TCRdb table keeps only in-frame clones and is missing some. Of about 130,000 clones in the sample, approximately 61% are singletons; the top ten hold less than 3%. The source of this sequence is a woman aged 40 to 50 in good health and CMV-seronegative. The sequencing input was PBMCs.

The CDR3 nucleotides read TGTGCCAGCAGTGACACCGGGTACAGGGGTAAAGCTTTCTTT. Its protein is CASSDTGYRGKAFF. This chain uses TRBV6-4 with TRBJ1-1, with 7 bases that match TRBD1. The CDR3 runs to 14 residues. Germline values: CDR1 MRHNA, CDR2 SNTAGT. The J segment lost 9 bases and the V segment lost 2 bases, leaving 9 bases of the junction unmatched.